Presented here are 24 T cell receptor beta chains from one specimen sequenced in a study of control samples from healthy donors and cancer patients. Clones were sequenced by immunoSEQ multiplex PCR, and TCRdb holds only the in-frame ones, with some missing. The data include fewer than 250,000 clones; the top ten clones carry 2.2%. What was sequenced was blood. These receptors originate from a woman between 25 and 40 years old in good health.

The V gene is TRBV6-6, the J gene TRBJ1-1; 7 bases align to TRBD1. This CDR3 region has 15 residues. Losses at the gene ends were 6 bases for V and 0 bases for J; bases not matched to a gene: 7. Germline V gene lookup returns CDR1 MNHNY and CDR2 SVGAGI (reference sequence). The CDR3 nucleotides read TGTGCCAGCAGCCCAGTTAGGGGGCTGAACACTGAAGCTTTCTTT. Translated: CASSPVRGLNTEAFF.

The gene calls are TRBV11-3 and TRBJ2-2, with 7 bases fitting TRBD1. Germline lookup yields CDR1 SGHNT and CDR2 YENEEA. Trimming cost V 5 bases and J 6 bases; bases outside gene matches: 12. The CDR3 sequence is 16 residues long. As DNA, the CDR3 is TGTGCCAGCAGCATGGGACAGTTGGTGGGTGCCGGGGAGCTGTTTTTT. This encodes CASSMGQLVGAGELFF.

The CDR3 DNA reads as TGTGCCAGCAGTTCAAACCGGAGCCCCAATCAGCCCCAGCATTTT. Its translation: CASSSNRSPNQPQHF. This chain connects TRBV27 to TRBJ1-5; no clear D gene. This CDR3 spans 15 amino acids. The V gene lost 4 bases and the J gene lost 3 bases, with 13 bases spanning the gap. CDR1 is MNHEY, CDR2 SMNVEV, per germline (reference sequence).

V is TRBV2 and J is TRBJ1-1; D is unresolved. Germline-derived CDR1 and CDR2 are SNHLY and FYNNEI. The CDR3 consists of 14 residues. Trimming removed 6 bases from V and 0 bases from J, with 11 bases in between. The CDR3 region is CASSRLQMNTEAFF. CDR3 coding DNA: TGTGCCAGCAGCAGGCTCCAAATGAACACTGAAGCTTTCTTT.

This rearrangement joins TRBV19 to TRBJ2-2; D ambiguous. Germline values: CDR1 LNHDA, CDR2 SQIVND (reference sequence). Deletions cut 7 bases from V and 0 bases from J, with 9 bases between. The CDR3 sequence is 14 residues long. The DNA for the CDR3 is TGTGCCAGTAAAGAGTTCGCGAACACCGGGGAGCTGTTTTTT. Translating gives CASKEFANTGELFF.

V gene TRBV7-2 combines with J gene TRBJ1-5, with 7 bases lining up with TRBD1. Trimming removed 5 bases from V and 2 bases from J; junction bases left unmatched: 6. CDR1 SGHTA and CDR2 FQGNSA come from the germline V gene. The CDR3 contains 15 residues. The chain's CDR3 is CASSPGGGRNQPQHF. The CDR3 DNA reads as TGTGCCAGCAGCCCTGGAGGGGGCCGCAATCAGCCCCAGCATTTT. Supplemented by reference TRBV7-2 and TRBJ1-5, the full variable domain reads GAGVSQSPSNKVTEKGKDVELRCDPISGHTALYWYRQSLGQGLEFLIYFQGNSAPDKSGLPSDRFSAERTGGSVSTLTIQRTQQEDSAVYLCASSPGGGRNQPQHFGDGTRLSIL.

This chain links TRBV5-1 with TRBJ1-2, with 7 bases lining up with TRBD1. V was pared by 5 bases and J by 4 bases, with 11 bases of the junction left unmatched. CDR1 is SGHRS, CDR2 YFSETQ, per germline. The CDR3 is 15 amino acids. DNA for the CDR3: TGCGCCAGCAGATTAGTTACAGGGGACGCCTATGGCTACACCTTC. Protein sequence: CASRLVTGDAYGYTF.

The CDR3 nucleotides read TGTGCCAGCGGGACGCTGATCAGGGGTTACTATGGCTACACCTTC. Amino acid sequence: CASGTLIRGYYGYTF. The chain uses TRBV27 and TRBJ1-2, with TRBD1 as a possible D gene (6 bases). This CDR3 contains 15 residues. Trimming removed 8 bases at V and 3 bases at J, with 19 bases between. The V gene's germline CDR1 is MNHEY and CDR2 SMNVEV (reference sequence).

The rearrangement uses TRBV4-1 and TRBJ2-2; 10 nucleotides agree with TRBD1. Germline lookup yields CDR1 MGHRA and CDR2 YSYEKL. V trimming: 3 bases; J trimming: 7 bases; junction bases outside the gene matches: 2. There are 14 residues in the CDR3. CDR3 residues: CASSHGTGDGELFF. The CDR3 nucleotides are TGCGCCAGCAGCCACGGGACAGGGGACGGGGAGCTGTTTTTT.

Here the CDR3 reads CASSVGPGQGGRNQPQHF. The CDR3 DNA is TGTGCCAGCAGCGTTGGCCCGGGACAGGGTGGGCGCAATCAGCCCCAGCATTTT. The chain has TRBV21-1 and TRBJ1-5; the table's D gene call, TRBD1, was not cross checked with the DNA. TRBV21-1 is assigned pseudogene status. There are 18 residues in the CDR3.

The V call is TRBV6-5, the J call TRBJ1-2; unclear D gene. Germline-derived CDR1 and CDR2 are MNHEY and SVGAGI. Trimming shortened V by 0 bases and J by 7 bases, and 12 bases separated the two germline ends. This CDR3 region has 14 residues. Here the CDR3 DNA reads TGTGCCAGCAGTTACTCCCGAAGCCGGTCTGGCTACACCTTC. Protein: CASSYSRSRSGYTF.

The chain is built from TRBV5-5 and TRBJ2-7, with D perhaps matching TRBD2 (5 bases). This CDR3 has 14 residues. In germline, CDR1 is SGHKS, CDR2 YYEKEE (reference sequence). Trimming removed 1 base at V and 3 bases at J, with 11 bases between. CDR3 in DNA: TGTGCCAGCAGCTTGAAGGTTGCGGGCTACGAGCAGTACTTC. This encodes CASSLKVAGYEQYF.

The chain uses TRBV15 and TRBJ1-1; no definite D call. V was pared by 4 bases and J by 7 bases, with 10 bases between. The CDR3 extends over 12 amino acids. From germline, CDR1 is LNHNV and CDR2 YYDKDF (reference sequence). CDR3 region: CATSIGSDEAFF. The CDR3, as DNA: TGTGCCACCAGCATCGGTTCGGATGAAGCTTTCTTT.

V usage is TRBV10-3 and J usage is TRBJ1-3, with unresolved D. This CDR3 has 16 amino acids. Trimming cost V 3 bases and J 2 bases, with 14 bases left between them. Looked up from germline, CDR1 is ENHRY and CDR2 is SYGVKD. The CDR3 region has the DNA TGTGCCATCAGTGATTGGGTCCGAGGGACTGGAAACACCATATATTTT. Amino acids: CAISDWVRGTGNTIYF.

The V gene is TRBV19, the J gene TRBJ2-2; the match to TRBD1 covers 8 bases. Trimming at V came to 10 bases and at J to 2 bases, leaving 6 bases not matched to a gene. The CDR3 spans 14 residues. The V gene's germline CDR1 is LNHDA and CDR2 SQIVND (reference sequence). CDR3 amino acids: CATSGQGNTGELFF. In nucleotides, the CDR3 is TGTGCCACCTCTGGACAGGGAAACACCGGGGAGCTGTTTTTT.

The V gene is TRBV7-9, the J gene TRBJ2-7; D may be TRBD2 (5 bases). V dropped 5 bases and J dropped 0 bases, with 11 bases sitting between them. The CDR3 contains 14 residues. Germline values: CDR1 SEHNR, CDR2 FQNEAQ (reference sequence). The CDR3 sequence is CASSRDLSSYEQYF. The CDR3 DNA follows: TGTGCCAGCAGCCGGGATTTAAGCTCCTACGAGCAGTACTTC.

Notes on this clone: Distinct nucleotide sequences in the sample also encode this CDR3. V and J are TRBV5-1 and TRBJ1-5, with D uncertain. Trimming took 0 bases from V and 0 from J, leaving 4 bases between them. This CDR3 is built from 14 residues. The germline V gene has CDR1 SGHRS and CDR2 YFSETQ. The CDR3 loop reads CASSLGGSNQPQHF. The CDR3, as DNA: TGCGCCAGCAGCTTGGGGGGTAGCAATCAGCCCCAGCATTTT.

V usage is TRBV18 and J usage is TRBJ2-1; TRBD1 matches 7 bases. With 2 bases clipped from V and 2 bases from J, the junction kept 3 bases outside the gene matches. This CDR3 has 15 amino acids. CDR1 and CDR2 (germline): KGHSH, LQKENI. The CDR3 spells CASSPITGAYNEQFF. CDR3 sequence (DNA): TGTGCCAGCTCACCAATTACAGGGGCCTACAATGAGCAGTTCTTC.

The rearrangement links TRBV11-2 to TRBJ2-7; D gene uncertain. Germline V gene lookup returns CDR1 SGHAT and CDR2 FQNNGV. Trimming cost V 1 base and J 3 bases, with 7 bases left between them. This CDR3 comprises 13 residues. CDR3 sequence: CASSLGPSYEQYF. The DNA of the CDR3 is TGTGCCAGCAGCTTAGGGCCAAGCTACGAGCAGTACTTC. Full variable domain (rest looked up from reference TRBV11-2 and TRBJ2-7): EAGVAQSPRYKIIEKRQSVAFWCNPISGHATLYWYQQILGQGPKLLIQFQNNGVVDDSQLPKDRFSAERLKGVDSTLKIQPAKLEDSAVYLCASSLGPSYEQYFGPGTRLTVT.

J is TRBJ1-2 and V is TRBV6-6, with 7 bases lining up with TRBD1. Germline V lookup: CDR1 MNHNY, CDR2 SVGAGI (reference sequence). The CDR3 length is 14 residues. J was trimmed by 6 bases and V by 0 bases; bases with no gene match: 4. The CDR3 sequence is CASSYSNRGNGYTF. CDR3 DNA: TGTGCCAGCAGTTACTCGAACAGGGGTAATGGCTACACCTTC.

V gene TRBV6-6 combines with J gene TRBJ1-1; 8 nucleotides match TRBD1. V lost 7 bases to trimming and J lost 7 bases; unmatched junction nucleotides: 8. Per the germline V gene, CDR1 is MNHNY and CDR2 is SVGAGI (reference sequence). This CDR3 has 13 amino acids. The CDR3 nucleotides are TGTGCCAGCACCCGCAGGGGGCGCGGTGAAGCTTTCTTT. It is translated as CASTRRGRGEAFF.

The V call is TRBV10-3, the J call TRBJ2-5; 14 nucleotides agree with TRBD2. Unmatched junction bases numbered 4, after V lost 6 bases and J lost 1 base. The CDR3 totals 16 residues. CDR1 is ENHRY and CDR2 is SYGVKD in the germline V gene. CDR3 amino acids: CAIRHGLAGGQETQYF. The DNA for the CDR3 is TGTGCCATCAGACACGGACTAGCGGGAGGCCAAGAGACCCAGTACTTC.

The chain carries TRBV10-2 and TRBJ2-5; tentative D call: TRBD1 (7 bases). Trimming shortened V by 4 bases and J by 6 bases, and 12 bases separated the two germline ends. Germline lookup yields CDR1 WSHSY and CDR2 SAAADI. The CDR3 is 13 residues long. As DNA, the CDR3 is TGCGCCAGCAGTGGACCAGGGGGGAAGACCCAGTACTTC. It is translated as CASSGPGGKTQYF.

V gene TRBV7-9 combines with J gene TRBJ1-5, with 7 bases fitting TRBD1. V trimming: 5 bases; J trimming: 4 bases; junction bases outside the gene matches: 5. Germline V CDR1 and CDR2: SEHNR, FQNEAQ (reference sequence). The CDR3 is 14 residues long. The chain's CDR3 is CASSAQGGNQPQHF. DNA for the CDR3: TGTGCCAGCAGCGCCCAGGGGGGTAATCAGCCCCAGCATTTT.